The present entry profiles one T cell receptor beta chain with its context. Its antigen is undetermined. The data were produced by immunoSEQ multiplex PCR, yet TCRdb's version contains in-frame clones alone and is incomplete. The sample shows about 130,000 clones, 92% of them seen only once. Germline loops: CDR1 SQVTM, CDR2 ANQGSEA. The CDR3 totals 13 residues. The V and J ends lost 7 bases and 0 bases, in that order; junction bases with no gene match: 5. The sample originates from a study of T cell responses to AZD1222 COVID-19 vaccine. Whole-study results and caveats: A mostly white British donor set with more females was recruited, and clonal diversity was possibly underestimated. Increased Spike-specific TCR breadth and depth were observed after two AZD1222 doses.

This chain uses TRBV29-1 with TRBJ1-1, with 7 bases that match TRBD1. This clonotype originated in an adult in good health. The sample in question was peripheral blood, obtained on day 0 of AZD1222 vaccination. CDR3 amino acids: CSARDSLNTEAFF. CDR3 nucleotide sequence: TGCAGCGCCCGGGACAGTCTGAACACTGAAGCTTTCTTT.